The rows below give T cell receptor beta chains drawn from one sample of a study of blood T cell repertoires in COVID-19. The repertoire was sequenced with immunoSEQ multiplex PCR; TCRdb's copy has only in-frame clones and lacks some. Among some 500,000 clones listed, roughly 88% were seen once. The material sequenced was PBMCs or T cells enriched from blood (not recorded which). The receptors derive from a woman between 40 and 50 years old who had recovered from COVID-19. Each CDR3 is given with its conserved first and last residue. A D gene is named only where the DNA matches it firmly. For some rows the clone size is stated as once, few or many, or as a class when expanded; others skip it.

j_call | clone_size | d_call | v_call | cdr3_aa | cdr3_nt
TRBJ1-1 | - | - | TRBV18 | CASSPFTGRNTEAFF | TGTGCCAGCTCACCGTTTACAGGGAGGAACACTGAAGCTTTCTTT
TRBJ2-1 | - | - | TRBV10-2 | CASSEAGQNEQFF | TGCGCCAGCAGTGAGGCGGGGCAGAATGAGCAGTTCTTC
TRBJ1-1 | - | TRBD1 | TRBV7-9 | CASSMGQGPAGTEAFF | TGTGCCAGCAGCATGGGACAGGGCCCGGCCGGGACTGAAGCTTTCTTT
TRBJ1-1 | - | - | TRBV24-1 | CATRGSLNTEAFF | TGTGCCACCCGAGGCAGTTTGAACACTGAAGCTTTCTTT
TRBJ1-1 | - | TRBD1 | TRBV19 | CASIGDRGFEAFF | TGTGCCAGTATCGGGGACAGGGGTTTTGAAGCTTTCTTT
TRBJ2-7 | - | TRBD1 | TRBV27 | CASSRQGWQYF | TGTGCCAGCAGTCGACAGGGATGGCAGTACTTC
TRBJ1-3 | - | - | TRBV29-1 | CSALTPSGNTIYF | TGCAGCGCCCTGACACCCTCTGGAAACACCATATATTTT
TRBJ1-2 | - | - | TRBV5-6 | CAGRTQGLHYDYTF | TGTGCCGGACGGACTCAGGGACTACACTATGACTACACCTTC
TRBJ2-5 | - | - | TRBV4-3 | CASSQTLEETQYF | TGCGCCAGCAGCCAGACACTAGAAGAGACCCAGTACTTC
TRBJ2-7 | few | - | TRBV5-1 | CASSLPQGRNTHEQYF | TGCGCCAGCAGCTTACCGCAGGGGCGGAACACTCACGAGCAGTACTTC
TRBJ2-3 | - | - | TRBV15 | CATSRRTTDTQYF | TGTGCCACCAGCAGAAGGACAACAGATACGCAGTATTTT
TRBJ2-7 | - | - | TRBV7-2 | CASSLSRGPSYEQYF | TGTGCCAGCAGCTTATCGCGGGGACCGTCCTACGAGCAGTACTTC
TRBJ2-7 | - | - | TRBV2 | CASRLSTYEQYF | TGTGCCAGCAGACTTTCTACCTACGAGCAGTACTTC
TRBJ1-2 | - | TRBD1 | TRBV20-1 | CSATDRGGYTF | TGCAGTGCCACGGACAGGGGTGGCTACACCTTC
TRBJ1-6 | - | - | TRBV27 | CASSLRYSLNSPLHF | TGTGCCAGCAGTTTACGGTACAGCTTAAATTCACCCCTCCACTTT
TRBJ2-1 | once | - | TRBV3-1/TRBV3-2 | CASSQGRGSYNEQFF | TGTGCCAGCAGCCAAGGGAGGGGCTCCTACAATGAGCAGTTCTTC
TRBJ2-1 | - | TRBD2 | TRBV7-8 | CASSLGRTSGRSYNEQFF | TGTGCCAGCAGCTTAGGCCGGACTAGCGGACGATCCTACAATGAGCAGTTCTTC
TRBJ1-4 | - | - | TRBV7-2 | CASSLQGSHNEKLFF | TGTGCCAGCAGCTTGCAGGGTTCTCATAATGAAAAACTGTTTTTT
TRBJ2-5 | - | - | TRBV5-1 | CASSLGSEETQYF | TGCGCCAGCAGCTTGGGGTCAGAAGAGACCCAGTACTTC
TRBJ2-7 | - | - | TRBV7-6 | CASSRGGRDEQYF | TGTGCCAGCAGCAGAGGTGGCCGAGACGAGCAGTACTTC
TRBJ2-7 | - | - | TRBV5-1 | CASSLTARIEYEQYF | TGCGCCAGCAGCTTGACTGCGAGAATCGAGTACGAGCAGTACTTC
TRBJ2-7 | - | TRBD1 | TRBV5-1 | CASSLALGQVEQYF | TGCGCCAGCAGCTTGGCCCTTGGACAGGTCGAGCAGTACTTC
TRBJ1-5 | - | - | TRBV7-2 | CASSSRSNQPQHF | TGTGCCAGCAGTTCACGGAGCAATCAGCCCCAGCATTTT
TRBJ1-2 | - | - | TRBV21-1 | CASMRTGGNYGYTF | TGTGCCAGCATGAGGACAGGCGGAAACTATGGCTACACCTTC
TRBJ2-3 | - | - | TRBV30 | CAWSVHGKGADTQYF | TGTGCCTGGAGTGTACACGGCAAGGGGGCAGATACGCAGTATTTT
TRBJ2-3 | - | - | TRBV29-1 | CSGQDYTSTDTQYF | TGCAGCGGGCAGGACTACACTAGCACAGATACGCAGTATTTT
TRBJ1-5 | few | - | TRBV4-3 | CASSQDLGAQPQHF | TGCGCCAGCAGCCAAGATTTGGGGGCTCAGCCCCAGCATTTT
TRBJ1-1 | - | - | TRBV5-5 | CASIERGSTFRLTEAFF | TGTGCCAGCATCGAAAGGGGCTCTACTTTTCGCCTCACTGAAGCTTTCTTT
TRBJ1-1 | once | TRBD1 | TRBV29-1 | CSARQGAMNTEAFF | TGCAGCGCTAGACAGGGGGCGATGAACACTGAAGCTTTCTTT
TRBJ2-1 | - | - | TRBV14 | CASSQVYGYNEQFF | TGTGCCAGCAGCCAAGTCTACGGGTACAATGAGCAGTTCTTC
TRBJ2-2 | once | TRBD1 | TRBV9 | CASSLGQGVGGELFF | TGTGCCAGCAGCTTGGGACAGGGCGTTGGCGGGGAGCTGTTTTTT
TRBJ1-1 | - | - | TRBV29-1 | CSVGQWDFAEAFF | TGCAGCGTTGGGCAATGGGACTTCGCTGAAGCTTTCTTT
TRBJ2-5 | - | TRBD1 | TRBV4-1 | CASSRPGTGKETQYF | TGCGCCAGCAGCCGTCCCGGGACAGGGAAAGAGACCCAGTACTTC
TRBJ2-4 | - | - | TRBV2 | CASSEWLDKNIQYF | TGTGCCAGCAGTGAATGGCTAGACAAAAACATTCAGTACTTC
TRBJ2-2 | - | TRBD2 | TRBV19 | CASSLTPTSDHTGELFF | TGTGCCAGTAGTTTAACGCCGACTAGCGACCACACCGGGGAGCTGTTTTTT
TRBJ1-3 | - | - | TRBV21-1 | CASSLRQGPGNTIYF | TGTGCCAGCAGCTTACGACAGGGGCCTGGAAACACCATATATTTT
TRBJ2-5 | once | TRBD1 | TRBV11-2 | CASSWDSRQETQYF | TGTGCCAGCAGCTGGGACAGCCGACAAGAGACCCAGTACTTC
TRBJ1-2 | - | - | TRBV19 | CASSIKDFARARHGYTF | TGTGCCAGTAGTATAAAAGACTTTGCCAGGGCGCGGCATGGCTACACCTTC
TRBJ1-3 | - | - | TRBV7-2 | CASSLGQPPGNTIYF | TGTGCCAGCAGCTTAGGACAGCCCCCTGGAAACACCATATATTTT
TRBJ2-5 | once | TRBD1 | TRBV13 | CASSLPEDREETQYF | TGTGCCAGCAGCTTACCCGAGGACAGGGAAGAGACCCAGTACTTC
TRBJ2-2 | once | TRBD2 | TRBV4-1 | CASSQIAGETGELFF | TGCGCCAGCAGCCAAATAGCGGGGGAAACCGGGGAGCTGTTTTTT
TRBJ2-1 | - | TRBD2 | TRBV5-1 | CASSLDPREGRPENYNEQFF | TGCGCCAGCAGCTTGGATCCGCGGGAGGGCCGACCTGAAAATTACAATGAGCAGTTCTTC
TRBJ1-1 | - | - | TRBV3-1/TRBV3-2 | CASSQAGLTNTEAFF | TGTGCCAGCAGCCAGGCGGGACTAACGAACACTGAAGCTTTCTTT
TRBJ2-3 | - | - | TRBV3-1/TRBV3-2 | CASSQVDLSDTQYF | TGTGCCAGCAGCCAAGTAGACTTATCAGATACGCAGTATTTT
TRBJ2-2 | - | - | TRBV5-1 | CASTSGTANTGELFF | TGCGCCAGCACGTCCGGGACTGCGAACACCGGGGAGCTGTTTTTT
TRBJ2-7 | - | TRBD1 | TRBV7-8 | CASSLGTGKVAQYF | TGTGCCAGCAGCTTAGGGACAGGGAAAGTTGCGCAGTACTTC